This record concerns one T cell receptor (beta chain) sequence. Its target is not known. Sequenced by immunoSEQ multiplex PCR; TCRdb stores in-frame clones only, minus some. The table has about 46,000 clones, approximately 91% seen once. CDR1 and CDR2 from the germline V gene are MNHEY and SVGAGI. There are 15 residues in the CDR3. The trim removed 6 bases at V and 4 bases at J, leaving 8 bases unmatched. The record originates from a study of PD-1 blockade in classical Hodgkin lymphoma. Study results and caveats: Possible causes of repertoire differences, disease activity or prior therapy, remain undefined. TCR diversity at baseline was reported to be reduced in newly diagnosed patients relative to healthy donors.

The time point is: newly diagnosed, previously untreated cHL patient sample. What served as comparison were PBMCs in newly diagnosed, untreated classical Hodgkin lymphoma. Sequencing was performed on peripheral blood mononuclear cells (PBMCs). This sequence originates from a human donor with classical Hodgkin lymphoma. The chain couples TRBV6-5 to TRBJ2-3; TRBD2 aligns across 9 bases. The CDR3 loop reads CASRVAGGPPDTQYF. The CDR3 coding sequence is TGTGCCAGCAGGGTGGCGGGAGGGCCGCCAGATACGCAGTATTTT.